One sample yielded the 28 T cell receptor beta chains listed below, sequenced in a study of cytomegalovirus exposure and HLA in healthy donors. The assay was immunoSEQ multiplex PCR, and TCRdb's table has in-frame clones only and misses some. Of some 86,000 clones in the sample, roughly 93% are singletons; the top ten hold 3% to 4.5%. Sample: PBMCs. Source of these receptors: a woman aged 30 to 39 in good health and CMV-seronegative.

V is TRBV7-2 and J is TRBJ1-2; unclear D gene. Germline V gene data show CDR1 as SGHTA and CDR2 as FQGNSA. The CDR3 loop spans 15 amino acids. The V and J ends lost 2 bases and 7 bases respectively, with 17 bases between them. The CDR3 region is CASSLSLPGKGGYTF. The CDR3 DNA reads TGTGCCAGCAGCTTAAGTCTCCCCGGGAAAGGTGGCTACACCTTC.

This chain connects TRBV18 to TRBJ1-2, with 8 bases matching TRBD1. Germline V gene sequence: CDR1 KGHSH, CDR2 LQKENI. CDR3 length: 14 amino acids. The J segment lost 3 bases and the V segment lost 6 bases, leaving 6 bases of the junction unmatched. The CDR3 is CASSSQGADYGYTF. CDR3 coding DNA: TGTGCCAGCTCCTCCCAGGGGGCTGACTATGGCTACACCTTC.

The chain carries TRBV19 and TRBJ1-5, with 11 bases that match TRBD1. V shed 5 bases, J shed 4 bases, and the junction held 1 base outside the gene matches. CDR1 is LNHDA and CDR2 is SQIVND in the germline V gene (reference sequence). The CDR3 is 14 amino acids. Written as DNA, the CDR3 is TGTGCCAGTAGTGGGACAGGGGGAAATCAGCCCCAGCATTTT. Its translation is CASSGTGGNQPQHF.

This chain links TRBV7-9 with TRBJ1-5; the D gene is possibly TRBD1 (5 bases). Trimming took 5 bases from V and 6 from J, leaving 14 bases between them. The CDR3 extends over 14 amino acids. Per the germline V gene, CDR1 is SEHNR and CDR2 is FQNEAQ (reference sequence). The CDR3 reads CASSLDGGGQPQHF. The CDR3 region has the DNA TGTGCCAGCAGCCTCGACGGGGGAGGTCAGCCCCAGCATTTT.

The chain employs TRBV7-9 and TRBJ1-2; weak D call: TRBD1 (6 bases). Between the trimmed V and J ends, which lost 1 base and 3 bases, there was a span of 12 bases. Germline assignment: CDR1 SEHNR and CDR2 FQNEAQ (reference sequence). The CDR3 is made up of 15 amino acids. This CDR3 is CASSLGLGAYYGYTF. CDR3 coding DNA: TGTGCCAGCAGCTTAGGTCTGGGGGCGTACTATGGCTACACCTTC.

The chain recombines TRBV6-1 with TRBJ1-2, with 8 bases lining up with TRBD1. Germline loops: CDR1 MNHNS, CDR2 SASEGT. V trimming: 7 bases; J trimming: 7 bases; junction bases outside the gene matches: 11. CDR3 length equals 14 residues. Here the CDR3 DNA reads TGTGCCAGCACCGACGGACAGGGAAGAGGTGGCTACACCTTC. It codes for CASTDGQGRGGYTF.

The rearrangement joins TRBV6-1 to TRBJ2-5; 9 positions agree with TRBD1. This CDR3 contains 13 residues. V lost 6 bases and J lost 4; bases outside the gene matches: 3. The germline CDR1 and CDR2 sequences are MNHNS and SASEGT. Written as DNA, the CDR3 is TGTGCCAGCAGGAGGACAGGGGTAGAGACCCAGTACTTC. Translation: CASRRTGVETQYF.

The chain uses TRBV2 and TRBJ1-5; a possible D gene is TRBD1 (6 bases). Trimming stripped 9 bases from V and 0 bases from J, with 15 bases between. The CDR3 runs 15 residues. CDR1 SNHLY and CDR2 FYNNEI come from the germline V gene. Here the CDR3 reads CASNREPLSNQPQHF. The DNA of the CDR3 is TGTGCCAGTAACAGGGAGCCGCTTAGCAATCAGCCCCAGCATTTT.

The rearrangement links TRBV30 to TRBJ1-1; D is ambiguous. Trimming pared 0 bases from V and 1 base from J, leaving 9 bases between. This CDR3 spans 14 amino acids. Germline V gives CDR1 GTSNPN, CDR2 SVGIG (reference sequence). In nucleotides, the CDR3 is TGTGCCTGGAGTGTAAGACACTGGAACACTGAAGCTTTCTTT. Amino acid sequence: CAWSVRHWNTEAFF.

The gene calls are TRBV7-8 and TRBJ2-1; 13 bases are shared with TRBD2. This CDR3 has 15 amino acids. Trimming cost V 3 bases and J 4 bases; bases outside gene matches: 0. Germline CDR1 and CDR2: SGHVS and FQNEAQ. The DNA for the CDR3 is TGTGCCAGCAGCTTGACTAGCGGGGGGTACAATGAGCAGTTCTTC. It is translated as CASSLTSGGYNEQFF.

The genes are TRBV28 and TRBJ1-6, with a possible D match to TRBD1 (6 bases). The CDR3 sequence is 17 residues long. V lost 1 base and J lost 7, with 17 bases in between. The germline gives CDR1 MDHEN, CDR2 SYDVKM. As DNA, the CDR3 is TGTGCCAGCAGTTTATCACAGGGTCAGGGTTGGAATTCACCCCTCCACTTT. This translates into CASSLSQGQGWNSPLHF.

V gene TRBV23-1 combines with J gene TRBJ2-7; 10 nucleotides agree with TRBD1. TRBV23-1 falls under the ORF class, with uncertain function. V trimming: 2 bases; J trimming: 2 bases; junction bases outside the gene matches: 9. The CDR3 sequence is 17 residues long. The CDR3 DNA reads TGCGCCAGCAGTCAAGCGCCGGGACAGGGGATTCCCTACGAGCAGTACTTC. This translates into CASSQAPGQGIPYEQYF.

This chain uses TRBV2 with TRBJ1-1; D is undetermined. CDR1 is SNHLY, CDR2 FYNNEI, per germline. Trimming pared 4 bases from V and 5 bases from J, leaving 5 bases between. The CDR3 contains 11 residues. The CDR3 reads CASSARTEAFF. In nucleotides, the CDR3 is TGTGCCAGCAGTGCCAGGACTGAAGCTTTCTTT.

CDR3 protein: CASSLNMRVDNEQFF. For the CDR3, the DNA is TGTGCCAGCAGCCTAAACATGAGGGTCGACAATGAGCAGTTCTTC. J is TRBJ2-1 and V is TRBV7-2, with D perhaps matching TRBD2 (5 bases). The CDR3 loop spans 15 amino acids. V was trimmed by 5 bases and J by 5 bases, leaving 16 bases between them. Germline V CDR1 and CDR2: SGHTA, FQGNSA.

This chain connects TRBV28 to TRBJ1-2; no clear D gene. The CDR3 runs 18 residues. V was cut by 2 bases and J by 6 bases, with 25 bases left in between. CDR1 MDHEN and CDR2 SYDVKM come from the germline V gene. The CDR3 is CASSLQTGLGRRRDGYTF. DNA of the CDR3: TGTGCCAGCAGTTTACAAACCGGGCTCGGAAGGAGGAGGGATGGCTACACCTTC.

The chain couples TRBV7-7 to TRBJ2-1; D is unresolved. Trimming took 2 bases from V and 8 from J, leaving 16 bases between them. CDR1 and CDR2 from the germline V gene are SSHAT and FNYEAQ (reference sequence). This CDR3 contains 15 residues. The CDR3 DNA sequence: TGTGCCAGCAGCTTATTTGGCAGCCCTAGTGATGAGCAGTTCTTC. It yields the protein CASSLFGSPSDEQFF.

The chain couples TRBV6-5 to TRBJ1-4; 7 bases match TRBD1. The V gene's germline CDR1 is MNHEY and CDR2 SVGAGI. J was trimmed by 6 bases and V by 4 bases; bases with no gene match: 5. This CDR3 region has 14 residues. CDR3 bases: TGTGCCAGCAGTTTCAGGGGGTACGATGAAAAACTGTTTTTT. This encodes CASSFRGYDEKLFF.

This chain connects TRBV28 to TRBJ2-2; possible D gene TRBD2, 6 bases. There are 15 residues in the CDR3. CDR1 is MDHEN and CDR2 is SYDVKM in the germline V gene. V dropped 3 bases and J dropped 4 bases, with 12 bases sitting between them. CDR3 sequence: CASSLGGVSTGELFF. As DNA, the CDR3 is TGTGCCAGCAGTTTGGGGGGTGTTAGCACCGGGGAGCTGTTTTTT.

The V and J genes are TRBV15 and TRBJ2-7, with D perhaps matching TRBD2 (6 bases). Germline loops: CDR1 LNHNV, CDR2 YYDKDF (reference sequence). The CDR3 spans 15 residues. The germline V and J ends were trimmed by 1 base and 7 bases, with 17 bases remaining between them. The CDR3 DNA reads TGTGCCACCAGCAGAGGGGGAGGTTCTCTTGGGGAGCAGTACTTC. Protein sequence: CATSRGGGSLGEQYF.

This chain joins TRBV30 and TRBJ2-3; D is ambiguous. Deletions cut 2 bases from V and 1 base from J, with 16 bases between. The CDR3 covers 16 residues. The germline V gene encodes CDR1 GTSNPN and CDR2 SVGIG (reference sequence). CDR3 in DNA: TGTGCCTGGAGTTCCCTCAGGTTCCTTGGCACAGATACGCAGTATTTT. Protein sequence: CAWSSLRFLGTDTQYF. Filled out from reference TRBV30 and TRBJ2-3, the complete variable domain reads SQTIHQWPATLVQPVGSPLSLECTVEGTSNPNLYWYRQAAGRGLQLLFYSVGIGQISSEVPQNLSASRPQDRQFILSSKKLLLSDSGFYLCAWSSLRFLGTDTQYFGPGTRLTVL.

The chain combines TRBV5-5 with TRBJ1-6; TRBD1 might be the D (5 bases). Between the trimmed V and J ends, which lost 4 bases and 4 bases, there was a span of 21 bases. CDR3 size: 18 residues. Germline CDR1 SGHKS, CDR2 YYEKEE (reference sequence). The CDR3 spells CASSQQSLRQLYNSPLHF. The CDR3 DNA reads TGTGCCAGCAGCCAACAGAGCCTACGACAGCTGTATAATTCACCCCTCCACTTT.

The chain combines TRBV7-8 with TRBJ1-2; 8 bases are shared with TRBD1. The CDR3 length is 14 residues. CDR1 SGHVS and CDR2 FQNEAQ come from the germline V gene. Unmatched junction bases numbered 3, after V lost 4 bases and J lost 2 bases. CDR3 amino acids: CASSYWTGNYGYTF. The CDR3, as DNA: TGTGCCAGCAGCTATTGGACAGGGAACTATGGCTACACCTTC.

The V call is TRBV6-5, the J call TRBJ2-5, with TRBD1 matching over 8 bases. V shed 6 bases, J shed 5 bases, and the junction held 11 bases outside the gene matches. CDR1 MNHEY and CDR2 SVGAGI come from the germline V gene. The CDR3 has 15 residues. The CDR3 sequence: CASSPGTGSGETQYF. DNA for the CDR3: TGTGCCAGCAGCCCCGGGACAGGCTCAGGGGAGACCCAGTACTTC.

CDR3 protein: CASSRGYTDTQYF. CDR3 sequence (DNA): TGTGCCAGCAGCCGGGGTTACACAGATACGCAGTATTTT. This rearrangement joins TRBV2 to TRBJ2-3; D might be TRBD2 (5 bases). The CDR3 is 13 amino acids. CDR1 SNHLY and CDR2 FYNNEI come from the germline V gene. V was shortened by 6 bases and J by 2 bases, with 9 bases between the two germline ends.

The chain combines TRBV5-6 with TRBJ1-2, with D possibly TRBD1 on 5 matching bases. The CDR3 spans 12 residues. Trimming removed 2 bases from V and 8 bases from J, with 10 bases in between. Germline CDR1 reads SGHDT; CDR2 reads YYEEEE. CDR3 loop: CASSFGAWGYTF. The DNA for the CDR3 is TGTGCCAGCAGCTTTGGGGCCTGGGGCTACACCTTC.

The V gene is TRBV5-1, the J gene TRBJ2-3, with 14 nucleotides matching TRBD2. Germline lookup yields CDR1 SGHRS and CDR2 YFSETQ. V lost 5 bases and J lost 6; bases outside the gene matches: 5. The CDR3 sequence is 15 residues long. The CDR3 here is CASRTSGRATDTQYF. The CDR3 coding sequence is TGCGCCAGCAGGACTAGCGGGAGGGCAACTGATACGCAGTATTTT. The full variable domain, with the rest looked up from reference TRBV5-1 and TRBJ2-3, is KAGVTQTPRYLIKTRGQQVTLSCSPISGHRSVSWYQQTPGQGLQFLFEYFSETQRNKGNFPGRFSGRQFSNSRSEMNVSTLELGDSALYLCASRTSGRATDTQYFGPGTRLTVL.

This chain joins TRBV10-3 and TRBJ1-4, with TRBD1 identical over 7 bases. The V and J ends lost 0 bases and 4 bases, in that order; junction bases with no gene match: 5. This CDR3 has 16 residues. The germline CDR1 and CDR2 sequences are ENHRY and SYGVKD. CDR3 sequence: CAISESGTAYNEKLFF. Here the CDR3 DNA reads TGTGCCATCAGTGAGTCGGGGACAGCCTATAATGAAAAACTGTTTTTT.

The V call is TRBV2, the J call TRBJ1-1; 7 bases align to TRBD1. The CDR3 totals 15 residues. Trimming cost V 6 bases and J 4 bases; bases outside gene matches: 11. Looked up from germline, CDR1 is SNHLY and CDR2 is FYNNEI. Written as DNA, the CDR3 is TGTGCCAGCAGGCCGTCCCCGACAGGGACCACTGAAGCTTTCTTT. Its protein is CASRPSPTGTTEAFF.